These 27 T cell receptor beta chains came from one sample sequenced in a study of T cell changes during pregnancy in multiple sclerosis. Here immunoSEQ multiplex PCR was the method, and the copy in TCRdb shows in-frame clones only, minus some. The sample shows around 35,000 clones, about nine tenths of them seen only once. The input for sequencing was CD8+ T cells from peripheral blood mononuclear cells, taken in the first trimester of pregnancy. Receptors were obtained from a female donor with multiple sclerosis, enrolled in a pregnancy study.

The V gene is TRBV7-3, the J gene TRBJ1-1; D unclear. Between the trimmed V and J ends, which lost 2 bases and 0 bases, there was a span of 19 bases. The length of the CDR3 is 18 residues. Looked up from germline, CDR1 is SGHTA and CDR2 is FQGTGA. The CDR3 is CASSLYPVWGGVNTEAFF. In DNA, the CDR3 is TGTGCCAGCAGCTTATACCCCGTCTGGGGAGGCGTGAACACTGAAGCTTTCTTT.

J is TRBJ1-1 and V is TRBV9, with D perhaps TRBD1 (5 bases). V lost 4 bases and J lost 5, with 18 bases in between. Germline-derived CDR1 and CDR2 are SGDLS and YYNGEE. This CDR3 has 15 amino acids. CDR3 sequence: CASSTGSAGRTEAFF. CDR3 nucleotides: TGTGCCAGCAGCACCGGCTCGGCAGGGCGGACTGAAGCTTTCTTT.

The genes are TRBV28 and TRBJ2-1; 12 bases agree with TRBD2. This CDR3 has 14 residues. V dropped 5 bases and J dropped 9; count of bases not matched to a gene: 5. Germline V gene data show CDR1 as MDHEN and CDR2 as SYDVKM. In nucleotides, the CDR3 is TGTGCCAGCAGTCACGGACTAGCGGGAACTGAGCAGTTCTTC. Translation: CASSHGLAGTEQFF.

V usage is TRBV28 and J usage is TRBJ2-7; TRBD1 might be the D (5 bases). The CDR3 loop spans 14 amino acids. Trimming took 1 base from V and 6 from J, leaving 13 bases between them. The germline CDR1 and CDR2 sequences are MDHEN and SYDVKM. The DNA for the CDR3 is TGTGCCAGCAGTTTATCAGGGATCGAGGTCGAGCAGTACTTC. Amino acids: CASSLSGIEVEQYF.

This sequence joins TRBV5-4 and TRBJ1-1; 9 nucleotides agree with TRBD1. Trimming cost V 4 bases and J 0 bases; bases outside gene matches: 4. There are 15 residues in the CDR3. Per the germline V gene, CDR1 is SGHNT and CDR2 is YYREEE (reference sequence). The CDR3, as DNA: TGTGCCAGCAGCCGAGGACAGGGGATGAACACTGAAGCTTTCTTT. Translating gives CASSRGQGMNTEAFF.

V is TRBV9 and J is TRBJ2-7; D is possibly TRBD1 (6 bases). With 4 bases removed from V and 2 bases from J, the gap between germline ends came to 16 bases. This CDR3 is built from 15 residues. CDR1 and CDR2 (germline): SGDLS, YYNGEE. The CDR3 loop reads CASSPQTGLTYEQYF. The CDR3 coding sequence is TGTGCCAGCAGCCCCCAGACAGGATTGACCTACGAGCAGTACTTC.

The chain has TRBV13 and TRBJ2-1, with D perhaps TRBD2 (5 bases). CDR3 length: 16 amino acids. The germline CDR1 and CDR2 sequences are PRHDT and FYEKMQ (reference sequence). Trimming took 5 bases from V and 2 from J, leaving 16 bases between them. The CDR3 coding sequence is TGTGCCAGCAGCCCAACTATGGCGGGTCCCTACAATGAGCAGTTCTTC. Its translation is CASSPTMAGPYNEQFF.

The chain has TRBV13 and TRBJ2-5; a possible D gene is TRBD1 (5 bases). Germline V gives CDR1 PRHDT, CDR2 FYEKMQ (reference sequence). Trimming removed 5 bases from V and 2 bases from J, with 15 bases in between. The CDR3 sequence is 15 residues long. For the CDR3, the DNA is TGTGCCAGCAGCACAGCGTGGGGCGGACAAGAGACCCAGTACTTC. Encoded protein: CASSTAWGGQETQYF.

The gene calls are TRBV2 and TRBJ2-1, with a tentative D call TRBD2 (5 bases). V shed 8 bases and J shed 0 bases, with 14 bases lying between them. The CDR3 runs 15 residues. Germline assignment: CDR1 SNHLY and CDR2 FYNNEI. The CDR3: CASSSRGSSYNEQFF. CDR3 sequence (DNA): TGTGCCAGCTCAAGTCGGGGAAGCTCCTACAATGAGCAGTTCTTC.

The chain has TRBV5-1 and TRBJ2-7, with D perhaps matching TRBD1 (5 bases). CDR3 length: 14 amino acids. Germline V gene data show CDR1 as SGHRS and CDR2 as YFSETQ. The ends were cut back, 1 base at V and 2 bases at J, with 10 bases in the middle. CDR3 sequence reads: CASSLTQGPYEQYF. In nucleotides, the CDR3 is TGCGCCAGCAGCTTGACCCAGGGTCCCTACGAGCAGTACTTC.

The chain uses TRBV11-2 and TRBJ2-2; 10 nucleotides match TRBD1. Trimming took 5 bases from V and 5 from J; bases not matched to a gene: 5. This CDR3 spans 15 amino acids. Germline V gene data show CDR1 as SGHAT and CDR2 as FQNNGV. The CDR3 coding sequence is TGTGCCAGCAGCCTATGGACAGGGGGGACCGGGGAGCTGTTTTTT. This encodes CASSLWTGGTGELFF.

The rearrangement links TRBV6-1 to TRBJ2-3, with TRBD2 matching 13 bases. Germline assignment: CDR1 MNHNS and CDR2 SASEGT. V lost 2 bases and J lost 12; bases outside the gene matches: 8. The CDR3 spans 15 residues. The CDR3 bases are TGTGCCAGCAGTGAATGGGGGACTAGCGGGAAGGTACAGTATTTT. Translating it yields CASSEWGTSGKVQYF.

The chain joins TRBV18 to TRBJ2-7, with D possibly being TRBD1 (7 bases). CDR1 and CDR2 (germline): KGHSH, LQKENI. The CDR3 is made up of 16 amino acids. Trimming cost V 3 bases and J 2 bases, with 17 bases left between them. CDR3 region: CASSPPAGGPPYEQYF. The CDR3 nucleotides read TGTGCCAGCTCACCGCCGGCAGGGGGGCCTCCCTACGAGCAGTACTTC.

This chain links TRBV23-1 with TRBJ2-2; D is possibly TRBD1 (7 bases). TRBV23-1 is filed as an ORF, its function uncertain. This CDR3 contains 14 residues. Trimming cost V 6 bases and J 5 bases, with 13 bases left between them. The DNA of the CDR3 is TGCGCCAGCAGACAGCAGGGGGGAACCGGGGAGCTGTTTTTT. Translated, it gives CASRQQGGTGELFF.

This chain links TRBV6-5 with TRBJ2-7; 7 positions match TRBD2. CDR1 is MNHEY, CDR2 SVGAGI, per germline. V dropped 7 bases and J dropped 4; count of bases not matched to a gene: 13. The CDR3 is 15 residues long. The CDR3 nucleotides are TGTGCCAGCACCCCGTCCCAGGTGGGGGGGTACGAGCAGTACTTC. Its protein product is CASTPSQVGGYEQYF.

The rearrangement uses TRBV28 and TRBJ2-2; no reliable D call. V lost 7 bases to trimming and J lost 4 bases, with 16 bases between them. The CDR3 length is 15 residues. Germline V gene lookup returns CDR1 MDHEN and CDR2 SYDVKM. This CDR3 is CASNQIVVSTGELFF. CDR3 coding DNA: TGTGCCAGCAACCAAATAGTAGTGAGCACCGGGGAGCTGTTTTTT.

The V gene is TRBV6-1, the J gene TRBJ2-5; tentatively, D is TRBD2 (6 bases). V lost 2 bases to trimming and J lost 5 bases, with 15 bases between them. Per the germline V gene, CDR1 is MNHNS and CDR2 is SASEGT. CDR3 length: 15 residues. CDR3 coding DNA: TGTGCCAGCAGTGAATGGAGGGTAGCTTACGAGACCCAGTACTTC. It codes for CASSEWRVAYETQYF.

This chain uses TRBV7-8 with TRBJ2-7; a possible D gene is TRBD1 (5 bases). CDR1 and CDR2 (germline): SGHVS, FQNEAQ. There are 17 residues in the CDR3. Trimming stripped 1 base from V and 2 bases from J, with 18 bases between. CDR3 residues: CASSLGEFRAQPYEQYF. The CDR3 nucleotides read TGTGCCAGCAGCTTAGGAGAGTTCAGGGCACAGCCCTACGAGCAGTACTTC.

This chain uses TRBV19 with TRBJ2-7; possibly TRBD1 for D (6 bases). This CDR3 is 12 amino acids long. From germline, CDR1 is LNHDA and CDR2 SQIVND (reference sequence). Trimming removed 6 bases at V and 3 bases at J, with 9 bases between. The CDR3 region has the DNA TGTGCCAGTAGAGGACAGCTCTACGAGCAGTACTTC. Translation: CASRGQLYEQYF.

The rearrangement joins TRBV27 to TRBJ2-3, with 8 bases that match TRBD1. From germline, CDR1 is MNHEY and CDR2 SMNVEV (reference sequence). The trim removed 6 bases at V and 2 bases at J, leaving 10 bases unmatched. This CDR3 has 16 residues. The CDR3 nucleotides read TGTGCCAGCAGCTGGACAGGGCAGGGGCCCACAGATACGCAGTATTTT. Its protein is CASSWTGQGPTDTQYF.

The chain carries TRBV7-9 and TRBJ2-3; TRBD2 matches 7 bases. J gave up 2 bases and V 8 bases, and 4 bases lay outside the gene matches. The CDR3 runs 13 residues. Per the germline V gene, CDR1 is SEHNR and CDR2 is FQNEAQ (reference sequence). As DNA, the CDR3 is TGTGCCAGCTGGACTAGAGCCACAGATACGCAGTATTTT. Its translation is CASWTRATDTQYF.

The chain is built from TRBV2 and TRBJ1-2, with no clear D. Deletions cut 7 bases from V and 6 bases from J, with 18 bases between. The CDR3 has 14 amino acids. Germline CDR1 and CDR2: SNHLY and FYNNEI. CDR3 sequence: CASTPELFGDGYTF. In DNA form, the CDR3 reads TGTGCCAGCACCCCCGAACTGTTCGGGGATGGCTACACCTTC. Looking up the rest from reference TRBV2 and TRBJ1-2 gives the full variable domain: EPEVTQTPSHQVTQMGQEVILRCVPISNHLYFYWYRQILGQKVEFLVSFYNNEISEKSEIFDDQFSVERPDGSNFTLKIRSTKLEDSAMYFCASTPELFGDGYTFGSGTRLTVV.

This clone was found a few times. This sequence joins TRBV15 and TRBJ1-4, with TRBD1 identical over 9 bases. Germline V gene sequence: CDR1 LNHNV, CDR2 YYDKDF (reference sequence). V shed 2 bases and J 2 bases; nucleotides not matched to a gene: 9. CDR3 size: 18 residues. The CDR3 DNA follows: TGTGCCACCAGCAGAATACAGGACAGGGGAGGGACTAATGAAAAACTGTTTTTT. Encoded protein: CATSRIQDRGGTNEKLFF.

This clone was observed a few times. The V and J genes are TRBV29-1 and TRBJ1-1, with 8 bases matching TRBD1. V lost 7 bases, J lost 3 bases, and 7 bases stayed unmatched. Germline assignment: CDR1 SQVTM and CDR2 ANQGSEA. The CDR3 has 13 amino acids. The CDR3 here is CSGIRGPDTEAFF. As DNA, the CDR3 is TGCAGCGGGATCAGGGGGCCGGACACTGAAGCTTTCTTT.

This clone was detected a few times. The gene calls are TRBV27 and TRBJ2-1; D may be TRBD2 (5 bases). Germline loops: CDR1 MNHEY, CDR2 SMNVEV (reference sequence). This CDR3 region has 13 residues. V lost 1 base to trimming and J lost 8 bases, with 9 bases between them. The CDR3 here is CASSLFSRDEQFF. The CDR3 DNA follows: TGTGCCAGCAGTTTATTTTCGAGGGATGAGCAGTTCTTC.

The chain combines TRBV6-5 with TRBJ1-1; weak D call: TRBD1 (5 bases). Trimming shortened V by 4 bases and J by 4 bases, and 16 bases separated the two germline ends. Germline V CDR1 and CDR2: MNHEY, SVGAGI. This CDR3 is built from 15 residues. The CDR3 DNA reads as TGTGCCAGCAGTTTATCCCACGGGGGGGGCACTGAAGCTTTCTTT. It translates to CASSLSHGGGTEAFF.

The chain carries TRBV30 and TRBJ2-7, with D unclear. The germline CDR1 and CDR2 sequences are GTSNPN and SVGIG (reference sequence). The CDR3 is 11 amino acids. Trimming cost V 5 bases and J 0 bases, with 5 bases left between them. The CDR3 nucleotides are TGTGCCTGGGCTATCTCCTACGAGCAGTACTTC. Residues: CAWAISYEQYF.